This T cell receptor (beta chain) came from a study of T cells after yellow fever vaccination. Trimming stripped 0 bases from V and 2 bases from J, with 11 bases between. The CDR3 runs 15 residues. Germline V lookup: CDR1 SGDLS, CDR2 YYNGEE. Template switching with 5'RACE generated the TCR cDNA and added a universal primer site and UMIs. TCRdb reprocessed the 5' RACE reads via MiXCR and lists one record per CDR3 protein. Of more than 300,000 distinct CDR3 sequences in the sample, 6.8% were seen once. Ten or more counts support this clonotype. V gene TRBV9 combines with J gene TRBJ1-2; D gene unclear. This TCR was recovered from a young man who received the YFV17D yellow fever vaccine. The material was PBMCs, obtained roughly 45 days after the first yellow fever vaccination. Here the CDR3 reads CASSVDRNINYGYTF. CDR3 DNA sequence: TGTGCCAGCAGCGTAGATCGGAACATAAACTATGGCTACACCTTC.